Here is one TCR beta chain with its context. No antigen is known for it. This entry belongs to a study of blood T cells in healthy people across ages. Germline lookup yields CDR1 SGHVS and CDR2 FNYEAQ. V was trimmed by 8 bases and J by 7 bases, leaving 15 bases between them. This CDR3 is built from 13 residues. Findings of the study overall: Researchers report that TCR beta diversity correlated strongly with naive T cell percentage.

Isolation per sample recovered at least 6 million PBMCs. With a J-beta primer mix and a sample-barcoded 5' primer, a second PCR ran roughly 7 to 11 cycles. Each CDR3 protein gets one entry after TCRdb re-called the 5' RACE reads with MiXCR. The data contain 700,000 or so distinct CDR3 sequences, 40% to 50% of them seen just once; the ten biggest clones take up around 30%. This receptor was identified in a man older than 75 in good health. Sequencing was carried out using blood. The chain couples TRBV7-6 to TRBJ2-1; D is ambiguous. The CDR3 DNA is TGTGCCAGCGGAGCAGGTAATTCGAATGAGCAGTTCTTC. Its translation is CASGAGNSNEQFF.